This T cell receptor beta chain appears in the sequencing data of a study of T cells in Graves' hyperthyroidism and ophthalmopathy. RNA transcripts gave rise to amplified TCR beta CDR3 regions. First-round RT-PCR targeting the TCR CDR3 was performed with the HTBI primer set. Via MiXCR, TCRdb re-called the multiplex PCR reads, giving one row per CDR3 protein. This sample has approximately 720,000 distinct CDR3 sequences, with approximately 19% found just once. Only a few counts were recorded for this clonotype. With 3 bases removed from V and 3 bases from J, the gap between germline ends came to 15 bases. This CDR3 has 15 residues. CDR1 is MNHEY, CDR2 SMNVEV, per germline (reference sequence).

The source is a woman between 45 and 65 years old with Graves' hyperthyroidism that later progressed to Graves' ophthalmopathy. The V and J genes are TRBV27 and TRBJ2-7; D possibly corresponds to TRBD1 (6 bases). The sample taken for sequencing was blood. The CDR3 here is CASSFSAGTLYEQYF. As DNA, the CDR3 is TGTGCCAGCAGTTTTTCCGCCGGGACACTCTACGAGCAGTACTTC.